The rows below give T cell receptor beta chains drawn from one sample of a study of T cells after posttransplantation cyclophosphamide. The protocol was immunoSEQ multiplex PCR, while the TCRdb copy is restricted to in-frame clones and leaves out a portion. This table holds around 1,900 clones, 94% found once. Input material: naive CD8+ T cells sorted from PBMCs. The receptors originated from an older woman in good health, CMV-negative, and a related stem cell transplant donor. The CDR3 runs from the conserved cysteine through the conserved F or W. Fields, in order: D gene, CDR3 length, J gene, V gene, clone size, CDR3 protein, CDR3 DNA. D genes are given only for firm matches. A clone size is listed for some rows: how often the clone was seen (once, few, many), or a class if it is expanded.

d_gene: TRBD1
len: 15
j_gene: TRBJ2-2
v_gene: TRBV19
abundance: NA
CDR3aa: CASSMFGTGDGELFF
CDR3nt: TGTGCCAGTAGTATGTTCGGGACAGGCGACGGGGAGCTGTTTTTT

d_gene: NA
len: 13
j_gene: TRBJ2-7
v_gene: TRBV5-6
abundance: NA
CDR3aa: CASSHGSSYEQYF
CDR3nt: TGTGCCAGCAGCCACGGGTCCTCCTACGAGCAGTACTTC

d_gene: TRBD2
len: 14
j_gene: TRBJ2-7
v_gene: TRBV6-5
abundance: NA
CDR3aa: CASSPAGGSYEQYF
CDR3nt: TGTGCCAGCAGTCCCGCGGGGGGTTCCTACGAGCAGTACTTC

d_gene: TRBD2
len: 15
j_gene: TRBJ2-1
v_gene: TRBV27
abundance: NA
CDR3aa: CASSLGLAGEGEQFF
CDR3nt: TGTGCCAGCAGTTTAGGACTAGCGGGAGAGGGGGAGCAGTTCTTC

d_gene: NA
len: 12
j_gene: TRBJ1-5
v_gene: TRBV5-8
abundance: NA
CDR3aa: CASSSSVQPQHF
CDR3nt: TGTGCCAGCTCTAGCTCCGTCCAGCCCCAGCATTTT

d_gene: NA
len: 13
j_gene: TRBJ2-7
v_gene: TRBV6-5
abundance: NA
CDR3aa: CASNPTFTQEQYF
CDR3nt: TGTGCCAGCAACCCAACCTTTACACAGGAGCAGTACTTC

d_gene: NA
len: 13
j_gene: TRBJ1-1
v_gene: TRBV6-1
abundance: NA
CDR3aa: CASSQGGDTEAFF
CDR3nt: TGTGCCAGCAGCCAGGGTGGAGACACTGAAGCTTTCTTT

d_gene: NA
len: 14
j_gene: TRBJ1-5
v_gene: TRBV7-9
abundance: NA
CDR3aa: CASSLVGAGQPQHF
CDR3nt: TGTGCCAGCAGCTTAGTGGGGGCAGGGCAGCCCCAGCATTTT

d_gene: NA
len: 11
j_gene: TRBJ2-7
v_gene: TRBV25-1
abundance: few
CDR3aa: CASSPNYEQYF
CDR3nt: TGTGCCAGCAGTCCAAACTACGAGCAGTACTTC

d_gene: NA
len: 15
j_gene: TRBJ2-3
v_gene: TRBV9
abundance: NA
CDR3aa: CASSVSGWTPDTQYF
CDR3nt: TGTGCCAGCAGCGTCAGCGGGTGGACTCCAGATACGCAGTATTTT

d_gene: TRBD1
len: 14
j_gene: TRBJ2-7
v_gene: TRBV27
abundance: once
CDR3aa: CASGVGTGTYEQYF
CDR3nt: TGTGCCAGCGGGGTCGGGACAGGGACCTACGAGCAGTACTTC

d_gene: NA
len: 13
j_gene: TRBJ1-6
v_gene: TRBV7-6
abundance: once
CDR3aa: CASSAGSGSPLHF
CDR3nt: TGTGCCAGCAGCGCGGGATCGGGGTCACCCCTCCACTTT

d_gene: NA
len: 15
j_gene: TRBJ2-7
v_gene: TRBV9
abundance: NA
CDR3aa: CASSPPGQSGYEQYF
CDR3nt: TGTGCCAGCAGCCCCCCGGGCCAGTCAGGGTACGAGCAGTACTTC

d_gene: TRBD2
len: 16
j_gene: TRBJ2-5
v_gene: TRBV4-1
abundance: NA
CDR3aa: CASSQDRLAVQETQYF
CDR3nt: TGCGCCAGCAGCCAAGATCGGCTAGCGGTCCAAGAGACCCAGTACTTC

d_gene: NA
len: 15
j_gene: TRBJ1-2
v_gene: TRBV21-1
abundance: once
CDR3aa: CAGIGVGIKGYGYTF
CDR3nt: TGTGCCGGTATTGGTGTGGGGATAAAGGGGTATGGCTACACCTTC

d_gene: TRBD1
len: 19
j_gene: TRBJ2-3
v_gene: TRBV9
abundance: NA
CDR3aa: CASSATSGTGGSSTDTQYF
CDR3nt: TGTGCCAGCAGCGCCACCTCCGGGACAGGGGGGTCTAGCACAGATACGCAGTATTTT

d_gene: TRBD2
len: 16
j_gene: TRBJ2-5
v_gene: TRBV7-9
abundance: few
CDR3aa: CASSARTSRVQETQYF
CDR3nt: TGTGCCAGCAGCGCCCGGACTAGCCGCGTGCAAGAGACCCAGTACTTC

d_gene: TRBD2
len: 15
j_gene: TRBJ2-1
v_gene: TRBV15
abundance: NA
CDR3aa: CATSGPSGSLHEQFF
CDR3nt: TGTGCCACCAGTGGTCCTAGCGGGAGTTTACATGAGCAGTTCTTC

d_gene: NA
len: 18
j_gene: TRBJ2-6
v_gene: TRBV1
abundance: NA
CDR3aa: CTSSNVCLCTSRANVLTF
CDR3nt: TGCACCAGCAGCAACGTCTGTTTGTGCACAAGTCGGGCCAACGTCCTGACTTTC

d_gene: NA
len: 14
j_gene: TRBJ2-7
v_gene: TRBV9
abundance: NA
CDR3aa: CASSVGRGSYEQYF
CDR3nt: TGTGCCAGCAGCGTAGGCAGGGGCTCCTACGAGCAGTACTTC

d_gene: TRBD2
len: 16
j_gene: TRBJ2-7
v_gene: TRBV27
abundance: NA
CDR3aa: CASSEKGLAGYYEQYF
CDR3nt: TGTGCCAGCAGTGAAAAGGGACTAGCGGGCTACTACGAGCAGTACTTC

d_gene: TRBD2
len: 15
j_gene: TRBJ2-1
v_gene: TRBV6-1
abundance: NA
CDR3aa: CASIWTSGSYNEQFF
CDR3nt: TGTGCCAGCATCTGGACTAGCGGATCTTACAATGAGCAGTTCTTC

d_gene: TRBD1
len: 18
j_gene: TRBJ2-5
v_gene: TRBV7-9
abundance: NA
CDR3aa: CASITYDRGPIWKETQYF
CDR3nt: TGTGCCAGCATCACCTACGATAGGGGGCCTATCTGGAAGGAGACCCAGTACTTC

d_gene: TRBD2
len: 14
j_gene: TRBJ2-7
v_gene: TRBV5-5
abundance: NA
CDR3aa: CASSLGSGSYEQYF
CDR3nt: TGTGCCAGCAGCTTGGGTAGCGGGAGCTACGAGCAGTACTTC

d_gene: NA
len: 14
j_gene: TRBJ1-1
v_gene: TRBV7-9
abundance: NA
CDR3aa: CASSLVGAGTEAFF
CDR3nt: TGTGCCAGCAGCTTAGTTGGCGCGGGGACTGAAGCTTTCTTT

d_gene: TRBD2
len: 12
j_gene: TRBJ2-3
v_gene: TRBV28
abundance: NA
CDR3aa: CASRGGWDTQYF
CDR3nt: TGTGCCAGCCGGGGGGGCTGGGATACGCAGTATTTT

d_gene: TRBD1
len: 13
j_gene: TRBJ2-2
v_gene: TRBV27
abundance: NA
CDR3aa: CASSVTGAGELFF
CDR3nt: TGTGCCAGCAGTGTAACAGGGGCCGGGGAGCTGTTTTTT

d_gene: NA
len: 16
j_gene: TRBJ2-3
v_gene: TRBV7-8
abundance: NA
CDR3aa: CASSFAVVSSTDTQYF
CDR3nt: TGTGCCAGCAGCTTTGCAGTGGTCAGTAGCACAGATACGCAGTATTTT

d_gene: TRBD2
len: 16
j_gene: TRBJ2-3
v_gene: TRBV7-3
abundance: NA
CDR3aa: CASSLRVSGDTDTQYF
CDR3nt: TGTGCCAGCAGCTTAAGGGTTAGCGGGGACACAGATACGCAGTATTTT

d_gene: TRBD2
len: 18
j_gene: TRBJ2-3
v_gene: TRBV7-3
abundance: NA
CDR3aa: CASSLLGASGRVTDTQYF
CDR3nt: TGTGCCAGCAGCTTATTAGGGGCTAGCGGGAGAGTCACAGATACGCAGTATTTT

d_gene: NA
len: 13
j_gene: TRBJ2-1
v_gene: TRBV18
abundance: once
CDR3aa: CASSPSGVNEQFF
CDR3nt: TGTGCCAGCTCACCCTCGGGAGTGAATGAGCAGTTCTTC